The 13 T cell receptor beta chains below come from one sample, sequenced in a study of CD8 T cells in ankylosing spondylitis. General study points: What seemed typical of ankylosing spondylitis blood was a TCR beta motif built from 7 or 8 highly homologous variants.

TCRdb re-derived calls from the 5' RACE reads in MiXCR, one entry per CDR3 protein. The sample lists some 800,000 distinct CDR3 sequences, about an eighth occurring once. Their specific antigens are unknown. Sequencing input: blood, either unsorted or a sorted T cell fraction (not recorded which). Source of these receptors: a male donor with ankylosing spondylitis.

This chain joins TRBV2 and TRBJ2-5; D is undetermined. V shed 5 bases and J shed 5 bases, with 9 bases lying between them. CDR1 is SNHLY and CDR2 is FYNNEI in the germline V gene. This CDR3 has 12 residues. The CDR3 region has the DNA TGTGCCAGCAGTCATACTTGGGAGACCCAGTACTTC. This encodes CASSHTWETQYF.

The chain couples TRBV3-1 to TRBJ2-2, with D unclear. CDR1 and CDR2 from the germline V gene are LGHDT and YNNKEL (reference sequence). The CDR3 contains 13 residues. V was trimmed by 1 base and J by 3 bases, leaving 3 bases between them. CDR3 nucleotide sequence: TGTGCCAGCAGCCAAGTCCACACCGGGGAGCTGTTTTTT. Its translation is CASSQVHTGELFF.

V usage is TRBV11-2 and J usage is TRBJ2-5; D is tentatively TRBD1 or TRBD2 (5 bases each). This CDR3 region has 11 residues. Germline CDR1 is SGHAT and CDR2 is FQNNGV. The germline V and J ends were trimmed by 4 bases and 11 bases, with 11 bases remaining between them. The CDR3 region has the DNA TGTGCCAGCAGCTCCCGGGACGTACAGTACTTC. Its translation: CASSSRDVQYF.

The chain uses TRBV5-1 and TRBJ2-7, with no clear D. Germline V gene lookup returns CDR1 SGHRS and CDR2 YFSETQ. CDR3 length: 12 residues. The V and J ends lost 8 bases and 4 bases respectively, with 13 bases between them. The CDR3, as DNA: TGCGCCAGAGGTTTTGACCTTTACGAGCAGTACTTC. It yields the protein CARGFDLYEQYF. Filled out from reference TRBV5-1 and TRBJ2-7, the complete variable domain reads KAGVTQTPRYLIKTRGQQVTLSCSPISGHRSVSWYQQTPGQGLQFLFEYFSETQRNKGNFPGRFSGRQFSNSRSEMNVSTLELGDSALYLCARGFDLYEQYFGPGTRLTVT.

The chain has TRBV11-1 and TRBJ2-6; 8 bases fit TRBD2. This CDR3 has 20 residues. Germline CDR1 SGHAT, CDR2 FQDESV (reference sequence). The V segment lost 4 bases and the J segment 1 base; nucleotides outside the gene matches: 15. CDR3 DNA: TGTGCCAGCAGCTCCCCGGGAGGGGCCACACGACATTCTGGGGCCAACGTCCTGACTTTC. Protein sequence: CASSSPGGATRHSGANVLTF.

The chain has TRBV20-1 and TRBJ2-7; no firm D call. V lost 3 bases, J lost 0 bases, and 24 bases lay in between. The length of the CDR3 is 18 residues. The germline gives CDR1 DFQATT, CDR2 SNEGSKA (reference sequence). The CDR3 protein is CSASKERSQISSSYEQYF. As DNA, the CDR3 is TGCAGTGCTAGTAAGGAGAGGAGTCAGATTTCGAGCTCCTACGAGCAGTACTTC.

In its sample, this clonotype was seen many times. The chain carries TRBV4-2 and TRBJ2-1, with 7 bases lining up with TRBD1. Germline lookup yields CDR1 LGHNA and CDR2 YNFKEQ. This CDR3 is built from 13 residues. Germline trimming cut 4 bases from V and 5 bases from J; bases unmatched to any gene: 2. In DNA form, the CDR3 reads TGTGCCAGCAGCCCCGGGACAGACAATGAGCAGTTCTTC. This translates into CASSPGTDNEQFF.

Comment on this clonotype: This clone may be a read error of a much larger clone one base away. The chain uses TRBV11-3 and TRBJ2-1; D uncertain. The CDR3 runs to 14 residues. V was cut by 0 bases and J by 6 bases, with 9 bases left in between. CDR1 is SGHNT, CDR2 YENEEA, per germline. CDR3 protein: CASSLESYGNEQFF. CDR3 nucleotides: TGTGCCAGCAGCTTAGAGAGCTATGGCAATGAGCAGTTCTTC.

J is TRBJ1-2 and V is TRBV20-1, with TRBD1 identical over 7 bases. The CDR3 covers 13 residues. The junction had 5 bases not matched to a gene; V was cut back by 4 bases and J by 3 bases. Germline-derived CDR1 and CDR2 are DFQATT and SNEGSKA (reference sequence). The CDR3 here is CSAIQGIDYGYTF. As DNA, the CDR3 is TGCAGTGCTATACAGGGGATAGACTATGGCTACACCTTC.

The genes are TRBV18 and TRBJ1-1; 7 bases are shared with TRBD1. The length of the CDR3 is 14 residues. V lost 4 bases and J lost 3; bases outside the gene matches: 5. Per germline, CDR1 KGHSH and CDR2 LQKENI. The CDR3 nucleotides read TGTGCCAGCTCACGACAGGGTCTGGACACTGAAGCTTTCTTT. Translating gives CASSRQGLDTEAFF.

This clonotype was observed at least ten times. This chain links TRBV7-9 with TRBJ1-4; D ambiguous. From germline, CDR1 is SEHNR and CDR2 FQNEAQ (reference sequence). Between the trimmed V and J ends, which lost 2 bases and 4 bases, there was a span of 11 bases. This CDR3 has 15 amino acids. This CDR3 reads CASSLMGSHNEKLFF. The CDR3 DNA sequence: TGTGCCAGCAGCTTAATGGGCTCCCATAATGAAAAACTGTTTTTT.

This rearrangement joins TRBV6-1 to TRBJ1-1, with D unclear. Germline V gene data show CDR1 as MNHNS and CDR2 as SASEGT. This CDR3 contains 14 residues. Trimming pared 6 bases from V and 1 base from J, leaving 12 bases between. The CDR3 sequence is CASSQRWGNTEAFF. The DNA of the CDR3 is TGTGCCAGCAGCCAGCGGTGGGGGAACACTGAAGCTTTCTTT.

This clonotype has more than one count but fewer than ten. The chain carries TRBV7-2 and TRBJ1-1; maybe TRBD1 (6 bases). The germline V and J ends were trimmed by 4 bases and 1 base, with 13 bases remaining between them. The CDR3 loop spans 15 amino acids. Germline V gene lookup returns CDR1 SGHTA and CDR2 FQGNSA. The chain's CDR3 is CASSSRTDKNTEAFF. The CDR3 bases are TGTGCCAGCAGCTCAAGGACAGACAAGAACACTGAAGCTTTCTTT.